The clone carrying this T cell receptor beta chain has more than one count but fewer than ten. Antigen specificity is unknown. This specimen comes from a study of CD8+ T cells in alopecia areata. Treatment of the sample: oral pan-JAK inhibitor, 5-10 mg twice daily. The sequencing template was cDNA reverse transcribed from extracted RNA. Sequencing used immunoSEQ multiplex PCR; TCRdb keeps in-frame clones, though not all of them. The table records about 300,000 clones, 58% of them present only once. Study conclusions and caveats: The link between baseline CD8+ expansion and response remains uncertain with one nonresponder.

This CDR3 has 14 residues. Germline lookup yields CDR1 SNHLY and CDR2 FYNNEI. After removal of 4 bases from V and 3 bases from J, the junction contained 4 bases not matched to a gene. The sample here was CD4+ T cells sorted from blood, taken at week 24, from a patient treated with tofacitinib. The TCR comes from a human donor with alopecia areata. The chain is built from TRBV2 and TRBJ2-3, with 7 bases that match TRBD1. The DNA for the CDR3 is TGTGCCAGCAGTGTGGGCAGGGGGACAGATACGCAGTATTTT. Encoded protein: CASSVGRGTDTQYF. Based on the CDR3 plus reference TRBV2 and TRBJ2-3, the full variable domain is EPEVTQTPSHQVTQMGQEVILRCVPISNHLYFYWYRQILGQKVEFLVSFYNNEISEKSEIFDDQFSVERPDGSNFTLKIRSTKLEDSAMYFCASSVGRGTDTQYFGPGTRLTVL.